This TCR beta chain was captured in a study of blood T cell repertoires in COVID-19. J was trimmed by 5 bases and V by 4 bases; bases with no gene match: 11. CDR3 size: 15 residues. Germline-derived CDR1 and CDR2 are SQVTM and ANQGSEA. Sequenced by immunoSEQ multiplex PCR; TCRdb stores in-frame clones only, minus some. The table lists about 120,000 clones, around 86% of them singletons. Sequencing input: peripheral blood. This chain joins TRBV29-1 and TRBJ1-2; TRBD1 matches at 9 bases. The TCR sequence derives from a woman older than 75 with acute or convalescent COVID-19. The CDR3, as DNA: TGCAGCGTTGGCGGTTTGGGGGACAGGGAATATGGCTACACCTTC. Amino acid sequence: CSVGGLGDREYGYTF. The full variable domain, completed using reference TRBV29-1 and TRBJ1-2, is SAVISQKPSRDICQRGTSLTIQCQVDSQVTMMFWYRQQPGQSLTLIATANQGSEATYESGFVIDKFPISRPNLTFSTLTVSNMSPEDSSIYLCSVGGLGDREYGYTFGSGTRLTVV.